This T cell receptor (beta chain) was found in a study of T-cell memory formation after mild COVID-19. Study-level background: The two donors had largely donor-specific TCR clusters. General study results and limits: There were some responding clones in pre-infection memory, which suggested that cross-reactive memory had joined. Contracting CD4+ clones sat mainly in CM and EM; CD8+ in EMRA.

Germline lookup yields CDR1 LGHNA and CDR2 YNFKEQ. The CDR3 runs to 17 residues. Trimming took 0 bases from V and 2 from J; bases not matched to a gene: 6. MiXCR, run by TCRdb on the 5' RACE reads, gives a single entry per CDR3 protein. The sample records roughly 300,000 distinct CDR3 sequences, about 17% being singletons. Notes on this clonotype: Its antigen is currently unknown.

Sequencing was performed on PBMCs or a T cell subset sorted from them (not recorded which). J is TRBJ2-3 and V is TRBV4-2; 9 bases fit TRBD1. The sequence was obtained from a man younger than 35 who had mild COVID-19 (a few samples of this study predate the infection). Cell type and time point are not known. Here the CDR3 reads CASSQDLGTGYTDTQYF. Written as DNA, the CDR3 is TGTGCCAGCAGCCAAGATCTCGGGACAGGGTACACAGATACGCAGTATTTT.